One and the same sample provided the 30 T cell receptor beta chains below, sequenced in a study of OX40 agonist ivuxolimab in advanced cancers. The library was obtained by the immunoSEQ multiplex PCR assay. The clones in this table, taken by TCRdb from immuneACCESS, are in-frame only. Not every clone is retained; where verified, under half of the shortfall comes from an unresolved V gene, and the cause of the rest is unknown. The sample yields some 22,000 clones; roughly 88% were counted once. The biggest ten clones account for 9.5% to 10% of the sample. This material consisted of CD4+ or CD8+ T cells sorted from blood, taken in a trial of the OX40 agonist ivuxolimab. The receptors originated from an adult with an advanced solid tumor such as melanoma, head and neck, liver or kidney cancer.

V usage is TRBV29-1 and J usage is TRBJ2-2, with D perhaps matching TRBD1 (5 bases). The germline V gene encodes CDR1 SQVTM and CDR2 ANQGSEA. Trimming removed 3 bases from V and 5 bases from J, with 22 bases in between. CDR3 length equals 17 residues. CDR3 nucleotides: TGCAGCGTTGATCTAGGGTTTGGGCAGGGAAATACCGGGGAGCTGTTTTTT. This encodes CSVDLGFGQGNTGELFF.

The chain joins TRBV7-9 to TRBJ2-5; 10 bases are shared with TRBD2. V lost 0 bases and J lost 3; bases outside the gene matches: 10. The CDR3 runs 18 residues. Per the germline V gene, CDR1 is SEHNR and CDR2 is FQNEAQ (reference sequence). The CDR3 region is CASSLALGLAGAEETQYF. The CDR3 DNA follows: TGTGCCAGCAGCTTAGCGCTGGGTCTAGCGGGAGCAGAAGAGACCCAGTACTTC.

This clone is a singleton in its sample. This sequence joins TRBV7-2 and TRBJ2-7, with 7 bases lining up with TRBD1. The CDR3 extends over 18 amino acids. V was clipped by 1 base and J by 3 bases; unmatched bases: 15. The V gene's germline CDR1 is SGHTA and CDR2 FQGNSA. CDR3 nucleotides: TGTGCCAGCAGCTTAGGAATTAGCGCGACAGGGCTCAGCTACGAGCAGTACTTC. Translating it yields CASSLGISATGLSYEQYF.

The chain couples TRBV6-6 to TRBJ2-7; 9 bases align to TRBD1. Trimming removed 7 bases from V and 9 bases from J; junction bases left unmatched: 16. The CDR3 loop spans 15 amino acids. Germline lookup yields CDR1 MNHNY and CDR2 SVGAGI (reference sequence). The CDR3 nucleotides are TGTGCCAGCACTGAGGGGGACAGGGTTGATTTTGGGCAGTACTTC. This codes for CASTEGDRVDFGQYF.

This rearrangement joins TRBV9 to TRBJ2-3; 7 bases map to TRBD2. Per germline, CDR1 SGDLS and CDR2 YYNGEE. The CDR3 is 14 amino acids. V dropped 4 bases and J dropped 4; count of bases not matched to a gene: 6. CDR3 sequence: CASSRTRISDTQYF. The CDR3 region has the DNA TGTGCCAGCAGCCGGACTAGGATTTCAGATACGCAGTATTTT.

The chain links TRBV5-1 to TRBJ2-1; 8 nucleotides align to TRBD2. Trimming at V came to 0 bases and at J to 4 bases, leaving 3 bases not matched to a gene. The CDR3 length is 15 residues. Germline CDR1 reads SGHRS; CDR2 reads YFSETQ. The CDR3 sequence: CASSLGPSGYNEQFF. CDR3 coding DNA: TGCGCCAGCAGCTTGGGGCCTAGCGGGTACAATGAGCAGTTCTTC. Full variable domain (outside the CDR3, taken from reference TRBV5-1 and TRBJ2-1): KAGVTQTPRYLIKTRGQQVTLSCSPISGHRSVSWYQQTPGQGLQFLFEYFSETQRNKGNFPGRFSGRQFSNSRSEMNVSTLELGDSALYLCASSLGPSGYNEQFFGPGTRLTVL.

V is TRBV5-1 and J is TRBJ2-1; 7 bases line up with TRBD1. The CDR3 loop spans 15 amino acids. The germline CDR1 and CDR2 sequences are SGHRS and YFSETQ. Trimming removed 2 bases from V and 3 bases from J; junction bases left unmatched: 5. The CDR3 loop reads CASSFGQALYNEQFF. CDR3 DNA: TGCGCCAGCAGCTTCGGACAGGCCCTCTACAATGAGCAGTTCTTC.

The V and J genes are TRBV6-6 and TRBJ1-2; D not certain. The V and J ends lost 5 bases and 2 bases respectively, with 9 bases between them. The CDR3 is 13 residues long. Per germline, CDR1 MNHNY and CDR2 SVGAGI (reference sequence). CDR3 sequence reads: CASSPSGNYGYTF. CDR3 bases: TGTGCCAGCAGTCCGTCCGGAAACTATGGCTACACCTTC.

Only one count was recorded for this clone. The chain combines TRBV5-6 with TRBJ2-7; TRBD1 might be the D (5 bases). CDR1 is SGHDT and CDR2 is YYEEEE in the germline V gene. This CDR3 is 13 amino acids long. V shed 7 bases and J shed 5 bases, with 16 bases lying between them. The CDR3 nucleotides are TGTGCCAGCGGAAGGGCAGGGATCGACGAGCAGTACTTC. Translation gives CASGRAGIDEQYF.

This chain links TRBV6-1 with TRBJ2-2; D gene unclear. Germline V gives CDR1 MNHNS, CDR2 SASEGT. Trimming pared 3 bases from V and 1 base from J, leaving 6 bases between. The CDR3 consists of 14 residues. This chain's CDR3 is CASSEPENTGELFF. CDR3 bases: TGTGCCAGCAGTGAGCCGGAGAACACCGGGGAGCTGTTTTTT.

This chain links TRBV2 with TRBJ1-2; perhaps TRBD1 as D (6 bases). Germline V gives CDR1 SNHLY, CDR2 FYNNEI. The CDR3 is made up of 17 amino acids. V lost 7 bases, J lost 0 bases, and 21 bases lay in between. DNA of the CDR3: TGTGCCAGCACCACGCGACAGGCGTATCAAGCTAACTATGGCTACACCTTC. This translates into CASTTRQAYQANYGYTF.

The chain links TRBV4-2 to TRBJ2-7; 10 bases agree with TRBD2. Losses at the gene ends were 1 base for V and 5 bases for J; bases not matched to a gene: 5. Germline V lookup: CDR1 LGHNA, CDR2 YNFKEQ. CDR3 length: 15 amino acids. CDR3 region: CASSQGVAGGDEQYF. The CDR3 nucleotides read TGTGCCAGCAGCCAAGGGGTAGCGGGAGGCGACGAGCAGTACTTC.

The genes are TRBV5-1 and TRBJ2-1; 8 nucleotides align to TRBD1. CDR1 is SGHRS, CDR2 YFSETQ, per germline. Losses at the gene ends were 5 bases for V and 2 bases for J; bases not matched to a gene: 6. This CDR3 is built from 15 residues. For the CDR3, the DNA is TGCGCCAGCAGTGAAGGGACAGGAACCTACAATGAGCAGTTCTTC. Its translation is CASSEGTGTYNEQFF.

This chain connects TRBV11-2 to TRBJ1-2, with TRBD1 identical over 8 bases. The CDR3 has 15 residues. Germline V gene lookup returns CDR1 SGHAT and CDR2 FQNNGV. V shed 5 bases, J shed 4 bases, and the junction held 9 bases outside the gene matches. CDR3 loop: CASSNPGQALYGYTF. CDR3 DNA sequence: TGTGCCAGCAGCAATCCGGGACAGGCGCTCTATGGCTACACCTTC.

The chain combines TRBV29-1 with TRBJ2-1; D gene unclear. V was pared by 3 bases and J by 4 bases, with 10 bases between. This CDR3 is built from 13 residues. In germline, CDR1 is SQVTM, CDR2 ANQGSEA. The CDR3 DNA is TGCAGCGTTGATGCCAGAGAATACAATGAGCAGTTCTTC. The encoded protein is CSVDAREYNEQFF.

The chain is built from TRBV5-1 and TRBJ2-4, with TRBD2 identical over 7 bases. The length of the CDR3 is 14 residues. In germline, CDR1 is SGHRS, CDR2 YFSETQ. With 0 bases clipped from V and 3 bases from J, the junction kept 0 bases outside the gene matches. CDR3 sequence reads: CASSLAGGKNIQYF. CDR3 DNA: TGCGCCAGCAGCTTGGCGGGGGGCAAAAACATTCAGTACTTC. Full variable domain (rest looked up from reference TRBV5-1 and TRBJ2-4): KAGVTQTPRYLIKTRGQQVTLSCSPISGHRSVSWYQQTPGQGLQFLFEYFSETQRNKGNFPGRFSGRQFSNSRSEMNVSTLELGDSALYLCASSLAGGKNIQYFGAGTRLSVL.

V usage is TRBV28 and J usage is TRBJ2-2; the D gene is possibly TRBD2 (6 bases). The CDR3 has 15 residues. Trimming cost V 2 bases and J 5 bases, with 12 bases left between them. Germline CDR1 reads MDHEN; CDR2 reads SYDVKM. This chain's CDR3 is CASSLTRRETGELFF. The CDR3 bases are TGTGCCAGCAGTTTAACACGGAGGGAGACCGGGGAGCTGTTTTTT.

This sequence joins TRBV14 and TRBJ2-3; D is perhaps TRBD1 (6 bases). Germline CDR1 reads SGHDN; CDR2 reads FVKESK. The germline V and J ends were trimmed by 4 bases and 1 base, with 12 bases remaining between them. The CDR3 extends over 15 amino acids. In DNA, the CDR3 is TGTGCCAGCAGCCGACGGGACACTCGCACAGATACGCAGTATTTT. This codes for CASSRRDTRTDTQYF.

CDR3 in DNA: TGCAGTGCGGGAGAGGCATATACGCAGTATTTT. Its translation is CSAGEAYTQYF. This chain connects TRBV20-1 to TRBJ2-3; TRBD2 is a possible D gene (5 bases). Germline V lookup: CDR1 DFQATT, CDR2 SNEGSKA (reference sequence). CDR3 length: 11 residues. Trimming took 6 bases from V and 7 from J, leaving 11 bases between them.

V usage is TRBV9 and J usage is TRBJ2-1; D is unclear. This CDR3 contains 18 residues. V was shortened by 0 bases and J by 0 bases, with 16 bases between the two germline ends. Germline values: CDR1 SGDLS, CDR2 YYNGEE. The CDR3 is CASSVGVISRTSYNEQFF. CDR3 sequence (DNA): TGTGCCAGCAGCGTAGGAGTAATCTCCCGCACCTCCTACAATGAGCAGTTCTTC.

The chain couples TRBV25-1 to TRBJ2-5; TRBD1 might be the D (6 bases). This CDR3 is built from 14 residues. The V end lost 6 bases, the J end lost 1 base, and 12 bases lay between the germline ends. Germline assignment: CDR1 MGHDK and CDR2 SYGVNS. The CDR3 DNA reads TGTGCCAGCAGCCCCAGGGGCTCCCAAGAGACCCAGTACTTC. Translation gives CASSPRGSQETQYF.

This chain links TRBV7-6 with TRBJ1-1; 8 nucleotides line up with TRBD1. From germline, CDR1 is SGHVS and CDR2 FNYEAQ. J was trimmed by 3 bases and V by 4 bases; bases with no gene match: 1. CDR3 size: 13 residues. CDR3 coding DNA: TGTGCCAGCAGCTCGGGACAGGACACTGAAGCTTTCTTT. Amino acids: CASSSGQDTEAFF.

The chain joins TRBV28 to TRBJ2-5; 8 bases agree with TRBD1. Looked up from germline, CDR1 is MDHEN and CDR2 is SYDVKM. V lost 3 bases and J lost 1; bases outside the gene matches: 4. The length of the CDR3 is 15 residues. The CDR3 sequence: CASSFDRGLQETQYF. CDR3 DNA: TGTGCCAGCAGTTTCGACAGGGGCCTCCAAGAGACCCAGTACTTC.

This rearrangement joins TRBV9 to TRBJ1-1; D remains unclear. CDR1 SGDLS and CDR2 YYNGEE come from the germline V gene. The V and J ends lost 0 bases and 5 bases respectively, with 8 bases between them. The CDR3 is 13 residues long. CDR3: CASSVVGSTEAFF. The CDR3 DNA reads TGTGCCAGCAGCGTAGTAGGGTCGACTGAAGCTTTCTTT.

A few counts support this clone. The chain links TRBV10-1 to TRBJ2-7; D is perhaps TRBD1 or TRBD2 (5 bases each). Per the germline V gene, CDR1 is WNHNN and CDR2 is SYGVQD (reference sequence). Trimming took off 5 bases at V and 2 bases at J, with 10 bases between the two ends. The CDR3 consists of 13 residues. Written as DNA, the CDR3 is TGCGCCAGCAGTAGGGACGGTCCCTACGAGCAGTACTTC. It encodes CASSRDGPYEQYF.

This rearrangement joins TRBV19 to TRBJ1-2, with TRBD1 identical over 10 bases. Germline assignment: CDR1 LNHDA and CDR2 SQIVND (reference sequence). This CDR3 is built from 14 residues. Losses at the gene ends were 4 bases for V and 8 bases for J; bases not matched to a gene: 7. Here the CDR3 reads CASSSDRGRRGYTF. The CDR3 nucleotides read TGTGCCAGTAGTAGTGACAGGGGGCGCCGAGGCTACACCTTC.

The chain combines TRBV6-5 with TRBJ1-1, with D perhaps TRBD1 (5 bases). Trimming stripped 6 bases from V and 1 base from J, with 15 bases between. The germline V gene encodes CDR1 MNHEY and CDR2 SVGAGI. CDR3 length equals 15 residues. The CDR3 is CASSKDTITNTEAFF. The CDR3 bases are TGTGCCAGCAGCAAGGACACCATCACGAACACTGAAGCTTTCTTT.

The V and J genes are TRBV27 and TRBJ1-1; D is uncertain. Looked up from germline, CDR1 is MNHEY and CDR2 is SMNVEV (reference sequence). This CDR3 comprises 12 residues. The CDR3 DNA reads TGTGCAAAGCTAGGCAGCAACACTGAAGCTTTCTTT. It encodes CAKLGSNTEAFF.

The chain employs TRBV7-9 and TRBJ1-1; 7 bases fit TRBD1. CDR3 length: 14 amino acids. Trimming took 1 base from V and 5 from J; bases not matched to a gene: 4. CDR1 and CDR2 (germline): SEHNR, FQNEAQ (reference sequence). CDR3 coding DNA: TGTGCCAGCAGCTTAGAGGCAGGGGGGACTGAAGCTTTCTTT. Amino acid sequence: CASSLEAGGTEAFF.

This chain joins TRBV27 and TRBJ1-2; TRBD1 agrees at 7 bases. Losses at the gene ends were 5 bases for V and 4 bases for J; bases not matched to a gene: 7. CDR3 size: 14 residues. The germline CDR1 and CDR2 sequences are MNHEY and SMNVEV (reference sequence). The CDR3 nucleotides read TGTGCCAGCAGTCAAGGGACAGTTGGCTATGGCTACACCTTC. This encodes CASSQGTVGYGYTF.